These T cell receptor beta chains were read from a single sample in a study of cytomegalovirus exposure and HLA in healthy donors. Sequencing was performed with immunoSEQ multiplex PCR; in TCRdb, only in-frame clones are kept and a portion is missing. Of approximately 80,000 clones listed, around 70% are singletons. Source material: PBMCs. The receptors were sampled from a woman in her 40s in good health and CMV-seropositive. Both conserved end residues are part of each CDR3. A D gene is named only where the DNA matches it firmly. Size is stated for part of the rows, as once, few or many counts, or as a class when the clone is expanded.

D	size	V	J	CDR3	DNA
TRBD2	.	TRBV6-4	TRBJ2-1	CASSETSGGAGEQFF	TGTGCCAGCAGTGAAACTAGCGGGGGGGCGGGAGAGCAGTTCTTC
.	.	TRBV7-2	TRBJ2-7	CASSLGLAASYEQYF	TGTGCCAGCAGCTTAGGGTTGGCTGCCTCCTACGAGCAGTACTTC
.	.	TRBV6-5	TRBJ1-2	CASSYLTGLAYGYTF	TGTGCCAGCAGTTATCTTACAGGATTAGCTTACGGCTACACCTTC
.	.	TRBV28	TRBJ1-5	CASSLMYDNLRSNQPQHF	TGTGCCAGCAGTCTGATGTATGATAACCTACGTAGCAATCAGCCCCAGCATTTT
TRBD2	few	TRBV4-3	TRBJ2-3	CASSQEDSGGSVTDTQYF	TGCGCCAGCAGCCAAGAGGATAGCGGGGGGTCCGTTACAGATACGCAGTATTTT
.	once	TRBV19	TRBJ1-4	CASSRRSSSNEKLFF	TGTGCCAGTAGTAGGAGGTCATCAAGTAATGAAAAACTGTTTTTT
TRBD1	.	TRBV30	TRBJ1-5	CAWSPNTGTGANQPQHF	TGTGCCTGGAGTCCAAATACCGGGACAGGGGCGAATCAGCCCCAGCATTTT
TRBD2	.	TRBV6-5	TRBJ2-7	CASSYSAVSGIYEQYF	TGTGCCAGCAGTTACTCGGCGGTTAGCGGGATCTACGAGCAGTACTTC
.	.	TRBV2	TRBJ1-2	CASSESTNYGYTF	TGTGCCAGCAGTGAGTCAACTAACTATGGCTACACCTTC
.	few	TRBV4-2	TRBJ1-4	CASSQITSDEKLFF	TGTGCCAGCAGCCAAATCACATCCGATGAAAAACTGTTTTTT
TRBD1	once	TRBV5-1	TRBJ2-7	CASSAGQGSYEQYF	TGCGCCAGCAGCGCCGGACAGGGTTCCTACGAGCAGTACTTC
TRBD1	.	TRBV2	TRBJ2-7	CASRDPRGTGGAGVTYEQYF	TGTGCCAGCAGGGATCCCCGTGGGACAGGGGGCGCTGGGGTGACCTACGAGCAGTACTTC
.	.	TRBV4-1	TRBJ1-5	CASTRGIDAGSNQPQHF	TGCGCCAGCACCCGCGGGATTGACGCGGGTAGCAATCAGCCCCAGCATTTT
TRBD1	.	TRBV9	TRBJ1-4	CASSVQGATNEKLFF	TGTGCCAGCAGCGTCCAGGGGGCAACTAATGAAAAACTGTTTTTT
.	.	TRBV6-4	TRBJ2-3	CASSQLHGDTQYF	TGTGCCAGCAGCCAACTACACGGAGATACGCAGTATTTT
.	.	TRBV10-1	TRBJ2-5	CASSDGGQNQETQYF	TGCGCCAGCAGTGACGGGGGACAGAACCAAGAGACCCAGTACTTC
TRBD2	.	TRBV11-2	TRBJ2-7	CASSLDVGLAGGNF	TGTGCCAGCAGCTTAGATGTGGGACTAGCGGGAGGTAATTTC
TRBD2	once	TRBV9	TRBJ2-2	CASSASGGWTGELFF	TGTGCCAGCAGCGCCTCGGGAGGCTGGACCGGGGAGCTGTTTTTT
.	medium-sized	TRBV19	TRBJ2-1	CASSTAQNSYNEQFF	TGTGCCAGTAGTACCGCACAGAACTCCTACAATGAGCAGTTCTTC
.	.	TRBV7-2	TRBJ1-1	CASSLGRVSVNTEAFF	TGTGCCAGCAGCTTGGGGCGAGTATCAGTGAACACTGAAGCTTTCTTT
.	.	TRBV28	TRBJ1-1	CASSPPQTQMNTEAFF	TGTGCCAGCAGCCCTCCTCAGACTCAAATGAACACTGAAGCTTTCTTT
TRBD1	few	TRBV4-3	TRBJ1-6	CASLFDRVIPVSPLHF	TGCGCCAGCCTGTTCGACAGGGTAATTCCGGTTTCACCCCTCCACTTT
TRBD2	.	TRBV12-5	TRBJ2-1	CASGSSGTSAYNEQFF	TGTGCTAGTGGTTCCTCCGGGACTAGCGCATACAATGAGCAGTTCTTC
TRBD1	few	TRBV6-5	TRBJ2-1	CASSYSRTGAFNEQFF	TGTGCCAGCAGTTACTCGAGGACAGGGGCTTTCAATGAGCAGTTCTTC
.	.	TRBV27	TRBJ2-7	CASSLDKSYEQYF	TGTGCCAGCAGTTTAGACAAGTCCTACGAGCAGTACTTC